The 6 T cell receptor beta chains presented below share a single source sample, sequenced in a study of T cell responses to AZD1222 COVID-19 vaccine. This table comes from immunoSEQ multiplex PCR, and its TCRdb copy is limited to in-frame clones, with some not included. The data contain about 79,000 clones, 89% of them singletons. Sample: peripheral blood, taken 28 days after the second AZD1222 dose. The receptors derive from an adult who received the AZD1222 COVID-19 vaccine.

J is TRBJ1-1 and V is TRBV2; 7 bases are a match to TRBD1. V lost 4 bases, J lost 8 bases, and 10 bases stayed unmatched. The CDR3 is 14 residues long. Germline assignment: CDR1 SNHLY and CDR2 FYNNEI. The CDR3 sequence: CASSVGGGLGEAFF. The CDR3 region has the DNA TGTGCCAGCAGTGTCGGAGGGGGCTTAGGGGAAGCTTTCTTT.

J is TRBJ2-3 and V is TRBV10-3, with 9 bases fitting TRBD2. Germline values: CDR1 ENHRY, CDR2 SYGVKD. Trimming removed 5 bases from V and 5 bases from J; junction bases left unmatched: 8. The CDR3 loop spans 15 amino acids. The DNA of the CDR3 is TGTGCCATCAGTACCGGGACTAGCAACAGAGATACGCAGTATTTT. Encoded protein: CAISTGTSNRDTQYF.

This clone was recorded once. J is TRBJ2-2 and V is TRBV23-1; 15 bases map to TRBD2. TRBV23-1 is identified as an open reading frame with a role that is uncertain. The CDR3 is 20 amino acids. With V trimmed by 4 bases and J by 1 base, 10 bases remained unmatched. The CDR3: CASSLPGLAGGLRNTGELFF. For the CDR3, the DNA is TGCGCCAGCAGTCTCCCGGGACTAGCGGGAGGACTTCGGAACACCGGGGAGCTGTTTTTT.

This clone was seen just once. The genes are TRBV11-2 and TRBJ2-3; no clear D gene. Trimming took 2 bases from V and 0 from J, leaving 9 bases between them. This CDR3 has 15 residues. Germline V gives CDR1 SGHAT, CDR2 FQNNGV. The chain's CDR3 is CASSLRRPSTDTQYF. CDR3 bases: TGTGCCAGCAGCTTAAGGCGGCCTAGCACAGATACGCAGTATTTT.

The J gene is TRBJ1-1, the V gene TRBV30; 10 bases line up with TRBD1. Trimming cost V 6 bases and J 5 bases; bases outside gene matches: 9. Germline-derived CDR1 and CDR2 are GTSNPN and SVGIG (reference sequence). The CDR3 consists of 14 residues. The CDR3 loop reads CACLRDRGGTEAFF. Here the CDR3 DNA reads TGTGCCTGCCTCCGGGACAGGGGAGGAACTGAAGCTTTCTTT.

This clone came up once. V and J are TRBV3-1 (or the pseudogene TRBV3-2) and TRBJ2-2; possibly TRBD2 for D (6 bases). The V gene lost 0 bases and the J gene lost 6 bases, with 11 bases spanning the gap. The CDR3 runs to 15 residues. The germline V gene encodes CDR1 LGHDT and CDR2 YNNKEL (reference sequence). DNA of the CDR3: TGTGCCAGCAGCCAAGATACGGGGGTCGCCGGGGAGCTGTTTTTT. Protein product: CASSQDTGVAGELFF.